These 2 T cell receptor beta chains share one sample of origin, sequenced in a study of Graves' ophthalmopathy and Graves' hyperthyroidism. For repertoire sequencing, the TCR beta CDR3 regions were amplified from RNA transcripts. HTBI primers were used in a first-round RT-PCR, which preceded a second-round multiplex PCR. TCRdb independently ran MiXCR on the multiplex PCR reads; one entry per CDR3 protein. The sample shows hundreds of thousands of distinct CDR3 sequences, 22% of them seen only once. Sequencing used peripheral blood. The source is a woman under 30 with stable Graves' hyperthyroidism. Some clones in this sample may be carry-over from other donors' samples.

This clonotype was counted a few times. One end of the junction fails to match germline, which may point to a read error. V and J are TRBV5-1 and TRBJ2-4, with TRBD1 identical over 10 bases. The CDR3 consists of 16 residues. CDR1 is SGHRS and CDR2 is YFSETQ in the germline V gene. The CDR3 DNA sequence: TGCGCCAGCAGCTTATCCGGGACAGGGGTCCAAAACATTAAGTACTTC. Translated: CASSLSGTGVQNIKYF.

This clonotype was counted ten times or more. This chain connects TRBV19 to TRBJ1-6; no clear D. V lost 1 base, J lost 14 bases, and 21 bases lay in between. Germline CDR1 LNHDA, CDR2 SQIVND (reference sequence). The CDR3 loop spans 16 amino acids. Here the CDR3 DNA reads TGTGCCAGTAGTATAGCGGTCAGTACTACCAATTGGGCCCTCCACTTT. Translation gives CASSIAVSTTNWALHF.